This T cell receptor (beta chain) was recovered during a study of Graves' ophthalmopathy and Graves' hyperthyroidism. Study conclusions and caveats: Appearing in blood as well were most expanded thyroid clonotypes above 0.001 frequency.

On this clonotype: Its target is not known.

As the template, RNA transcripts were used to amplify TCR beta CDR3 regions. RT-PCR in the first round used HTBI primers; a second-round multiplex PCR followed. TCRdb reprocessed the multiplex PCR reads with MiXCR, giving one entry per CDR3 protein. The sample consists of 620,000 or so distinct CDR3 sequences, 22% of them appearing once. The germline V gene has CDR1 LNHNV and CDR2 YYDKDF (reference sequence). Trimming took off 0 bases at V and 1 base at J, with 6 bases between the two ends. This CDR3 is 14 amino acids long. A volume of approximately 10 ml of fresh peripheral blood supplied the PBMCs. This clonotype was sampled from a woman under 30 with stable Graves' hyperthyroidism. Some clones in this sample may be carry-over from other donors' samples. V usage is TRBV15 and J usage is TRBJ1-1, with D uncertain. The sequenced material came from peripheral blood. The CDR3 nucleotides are TGTGCCACCAGCAGAGATTTCAAGAACACTGAAGCTTTCTTT. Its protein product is CATSRDFKNTEAFF.